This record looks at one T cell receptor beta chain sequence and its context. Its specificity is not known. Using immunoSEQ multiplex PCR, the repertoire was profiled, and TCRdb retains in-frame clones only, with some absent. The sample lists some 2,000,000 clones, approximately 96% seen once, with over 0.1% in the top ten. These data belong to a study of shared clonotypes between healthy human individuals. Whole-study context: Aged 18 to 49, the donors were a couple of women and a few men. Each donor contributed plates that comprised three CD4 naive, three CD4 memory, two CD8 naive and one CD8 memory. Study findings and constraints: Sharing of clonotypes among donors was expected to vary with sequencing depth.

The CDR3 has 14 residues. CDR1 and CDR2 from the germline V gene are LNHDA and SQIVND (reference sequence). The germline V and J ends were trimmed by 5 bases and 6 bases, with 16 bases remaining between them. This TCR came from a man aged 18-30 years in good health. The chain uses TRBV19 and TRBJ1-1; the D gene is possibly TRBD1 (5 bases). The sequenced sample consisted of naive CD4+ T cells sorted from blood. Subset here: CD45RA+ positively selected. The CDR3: CASSPTGPISEAFF. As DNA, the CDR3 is TGTGCCAGTAGTCCGACGGGACCGATCTCTGAAGCTTTCTTT.